This T cell receptor beta chain was identified in a study of blood T cell repertoires in COVID-19. Looking at the study overall: COVID-19 samples collected from the United States, Italy and Spain covered acute and convalescent phases. Sources were T cells, B-cell-depleted T cells, or PBMCs; the material itself was cDNA or gDNA.

Original processing notes: From reference gene primer amplification, estimates of nucleated cell counts were derived. The table came from immunoSEQ multiplex PCR; TCRdb's copy has only in-frame clones and leaves some out. The DNA gave D and trimming, while V, J and clone size come from that table. Altogether roughly 200,000 clones are present, around 83% being singletons, with the ten largest covering around 8.9%. Germline lookup yields CDR1 SQVTM and CDR2 ANQGSEA. The CDR3 is made up of 14 amino acids. V gave up 4 bases and J gave up 9 bases, with 19 bases separating them. The chain joins TRBV29-1 to TRBJ2-1; D gene unclear. Sequenced sample: peripheral blood. This clonotype was sampled from a man aged 40-49 years with active or convalescent COVID-19. The CDR3 coding sequence is TGCAGCGTTGTAGGTCTTTGGGCAGAGAGTGAGCAGTTCTTC. This translates into CSVVGLWAESEQFF.